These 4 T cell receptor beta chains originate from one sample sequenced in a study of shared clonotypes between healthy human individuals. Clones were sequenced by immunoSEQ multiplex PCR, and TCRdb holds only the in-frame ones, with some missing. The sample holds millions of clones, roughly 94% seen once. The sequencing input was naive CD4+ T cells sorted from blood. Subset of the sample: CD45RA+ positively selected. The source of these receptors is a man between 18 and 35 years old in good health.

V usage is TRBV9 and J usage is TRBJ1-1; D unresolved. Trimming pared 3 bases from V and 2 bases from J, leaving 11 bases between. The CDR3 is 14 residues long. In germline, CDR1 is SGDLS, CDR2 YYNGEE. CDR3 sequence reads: CASSAAGLNTEAFF. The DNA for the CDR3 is TGTGCCAGCAGCGCCGCGGGATTAAACACTGAAGCTTTCTTT.

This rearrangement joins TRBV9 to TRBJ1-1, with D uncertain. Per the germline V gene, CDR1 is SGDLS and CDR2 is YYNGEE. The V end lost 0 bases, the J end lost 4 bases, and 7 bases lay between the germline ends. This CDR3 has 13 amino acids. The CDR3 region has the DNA TGTGCCAGCAGCGTAGGTGTGTTCACTGAAGCTTTCTTT. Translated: CASSVGVFTEAFF.

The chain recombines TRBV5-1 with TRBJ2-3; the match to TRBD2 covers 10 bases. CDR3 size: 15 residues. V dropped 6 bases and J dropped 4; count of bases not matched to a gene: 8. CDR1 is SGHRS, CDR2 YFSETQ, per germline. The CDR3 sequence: CASTPSGGASDTQYF. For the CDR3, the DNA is TGCGCCAGCACGCCCAGCGGGGGGGCTTCAGATACGCAGTATTTT.

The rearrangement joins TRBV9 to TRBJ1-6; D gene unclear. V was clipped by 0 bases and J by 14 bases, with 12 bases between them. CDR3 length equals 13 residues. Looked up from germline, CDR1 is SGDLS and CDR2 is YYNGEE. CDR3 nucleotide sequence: TGTGCCAGCAGCGTAGCCCCAGCCGGGGCCCTCCACTTT. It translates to CASSVAPAGALHF.